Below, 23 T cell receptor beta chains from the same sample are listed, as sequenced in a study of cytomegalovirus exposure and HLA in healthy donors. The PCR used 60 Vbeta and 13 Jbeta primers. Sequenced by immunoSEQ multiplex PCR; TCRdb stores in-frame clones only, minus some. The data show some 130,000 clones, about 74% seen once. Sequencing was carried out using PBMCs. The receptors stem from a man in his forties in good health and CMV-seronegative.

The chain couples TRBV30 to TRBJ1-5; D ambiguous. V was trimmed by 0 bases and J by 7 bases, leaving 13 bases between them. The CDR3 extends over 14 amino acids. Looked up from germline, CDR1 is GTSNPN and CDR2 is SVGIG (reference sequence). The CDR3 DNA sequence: TGTGCCTGGAGTGTACCCGGGTATGACCAGCCCCAGCATTTT. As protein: CAWSVPGYDQPQHF.

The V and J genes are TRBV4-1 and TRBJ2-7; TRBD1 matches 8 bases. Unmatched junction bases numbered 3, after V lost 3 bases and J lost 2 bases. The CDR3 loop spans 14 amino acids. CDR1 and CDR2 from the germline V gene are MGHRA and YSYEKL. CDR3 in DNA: TGCGCCAGCAGCCAGAACAGGGGGACCTACGAGCAGTACTTC. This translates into CASSQNRGTYEQYF.

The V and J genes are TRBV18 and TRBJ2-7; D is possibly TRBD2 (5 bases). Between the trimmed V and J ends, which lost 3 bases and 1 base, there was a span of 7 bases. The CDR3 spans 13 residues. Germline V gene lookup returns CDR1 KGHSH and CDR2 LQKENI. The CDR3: CASSPSGSYEQYF. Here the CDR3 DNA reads TGTGCCAGCTCACCCAGCGGATCCTACGAGCAGTACTTC.

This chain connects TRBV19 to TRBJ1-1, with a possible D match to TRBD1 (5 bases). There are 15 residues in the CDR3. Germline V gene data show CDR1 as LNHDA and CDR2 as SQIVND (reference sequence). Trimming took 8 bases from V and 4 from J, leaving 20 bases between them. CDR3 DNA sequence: TGTGCCAGTCAAGTTCGGGGGAGGCTGGCCACTGAAGCTTTCTTT. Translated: CASQVRGRLATEAFF.

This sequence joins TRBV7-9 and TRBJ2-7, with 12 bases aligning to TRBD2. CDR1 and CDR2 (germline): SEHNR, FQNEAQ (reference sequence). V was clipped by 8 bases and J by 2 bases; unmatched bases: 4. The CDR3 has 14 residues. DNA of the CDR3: TGTGCCAGCGGAGGACTAGCGGGGACCTACGAGCAGTACTTC. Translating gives CASGGLAGTYEQYF.

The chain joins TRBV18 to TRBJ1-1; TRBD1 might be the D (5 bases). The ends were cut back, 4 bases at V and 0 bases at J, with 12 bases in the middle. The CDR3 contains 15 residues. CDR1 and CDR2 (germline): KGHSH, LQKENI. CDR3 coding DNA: TGTGCCAGCTCACTTACGACAGACATGAACACTGAAGCTTTCTTT. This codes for CASSLTTDMNTEAFF.

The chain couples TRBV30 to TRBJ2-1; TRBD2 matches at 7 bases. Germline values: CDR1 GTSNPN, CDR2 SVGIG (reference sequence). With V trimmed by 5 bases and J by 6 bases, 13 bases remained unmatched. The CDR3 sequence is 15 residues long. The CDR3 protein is CAWGRASGGPNEQFF. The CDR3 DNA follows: TGTGCCTGGGGGAGGGCTAGCGGCGGCCCCAATGAGCAGTTCTTC.

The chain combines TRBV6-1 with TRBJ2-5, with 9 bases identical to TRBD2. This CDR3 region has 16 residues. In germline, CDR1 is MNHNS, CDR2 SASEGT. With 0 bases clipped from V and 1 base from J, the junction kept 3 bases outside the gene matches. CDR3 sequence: CASSEARLAAQETQYF. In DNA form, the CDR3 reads TGTGCCAGCAGTGAAGCGCGACTAGCGGCCCAAGAGACCCAGTACTTC.

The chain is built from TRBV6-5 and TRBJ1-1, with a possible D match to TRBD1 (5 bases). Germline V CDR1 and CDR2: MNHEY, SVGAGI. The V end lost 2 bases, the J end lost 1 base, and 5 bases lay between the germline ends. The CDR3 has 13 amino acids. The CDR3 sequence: CASSYGQNTEAFF. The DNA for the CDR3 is TGTGCCAGCAGTTACGGACAGAACACTGAAGCTTTCTTT.

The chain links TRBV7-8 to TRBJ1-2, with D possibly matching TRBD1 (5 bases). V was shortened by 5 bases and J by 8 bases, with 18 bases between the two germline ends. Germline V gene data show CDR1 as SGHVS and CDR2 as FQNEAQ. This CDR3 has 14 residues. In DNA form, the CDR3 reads TGTGCCAGCAGCCCTGGTAGGGGTATAGAGGGCTACACCTTC. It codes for CASSPGRGIEGYTF.

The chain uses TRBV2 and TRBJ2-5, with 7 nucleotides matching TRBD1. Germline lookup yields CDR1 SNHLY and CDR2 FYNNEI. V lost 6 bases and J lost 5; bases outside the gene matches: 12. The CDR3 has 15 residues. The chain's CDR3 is CASRDPRQGGETQYF. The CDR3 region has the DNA TGTGCCAGCAGGGACCCTCGACAGGGCGGTGAGACCCAGTACTTC.

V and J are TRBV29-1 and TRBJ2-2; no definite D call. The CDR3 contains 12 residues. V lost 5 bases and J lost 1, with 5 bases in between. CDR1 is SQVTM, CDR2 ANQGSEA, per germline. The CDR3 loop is CSVRQNTGELFF. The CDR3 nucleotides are TGCAGCGTTCGACAGAACACCGGGGAGCTGTTTTTT.

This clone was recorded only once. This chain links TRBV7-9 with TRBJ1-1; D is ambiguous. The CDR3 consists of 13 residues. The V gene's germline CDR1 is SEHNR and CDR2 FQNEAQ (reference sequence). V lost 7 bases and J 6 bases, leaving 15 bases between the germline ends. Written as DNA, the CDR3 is TGTGCCAGCACCCCCTTGGTCGGGGCTGAAGCTTTCTTT. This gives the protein CASTPLVGAEAFF.

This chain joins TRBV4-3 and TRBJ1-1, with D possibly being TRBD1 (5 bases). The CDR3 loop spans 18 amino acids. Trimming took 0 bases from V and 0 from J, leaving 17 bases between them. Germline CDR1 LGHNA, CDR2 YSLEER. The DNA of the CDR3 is TGCGCCAGCAGCCAAGACCCGCTTTTTGCAGGGATGAACACTGAAGCTTTCTTT. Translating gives CASSQDPLFAGMNTEAFF.

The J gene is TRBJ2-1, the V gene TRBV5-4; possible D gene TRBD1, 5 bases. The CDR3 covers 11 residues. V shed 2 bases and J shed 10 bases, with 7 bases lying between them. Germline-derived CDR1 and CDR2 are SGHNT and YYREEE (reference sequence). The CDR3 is CASSFDREQFF. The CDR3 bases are TGTGCCAGCAGCTTCGACAGAGAGCAGTTCTTC. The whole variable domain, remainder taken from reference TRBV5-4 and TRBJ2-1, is ETGVTQSPTHLIKTRGQQVTLRCSSQSGHNTVSWYQQALGQGPQFIFQYYREEENGRGNFPPRFSGLQFPNYSSELNVNALELDDSALYLCASSFDREQFFGPGTRLTVL.

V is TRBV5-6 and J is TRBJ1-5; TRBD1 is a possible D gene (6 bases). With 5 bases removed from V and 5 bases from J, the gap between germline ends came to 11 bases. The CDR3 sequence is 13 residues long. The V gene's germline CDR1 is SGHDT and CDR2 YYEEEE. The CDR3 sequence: CASSIQGDQPQHF. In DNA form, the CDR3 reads TGTGCCAGCAGTATACAGGGAGATCAGCCCCAGCATTTT.

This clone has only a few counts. The CDR3 region is CASSHSFYSSYEQYF. Written as DNA, the CDR3 is TGTGCCAGTAGCCACTCTTTTTATAGCTCCTACGAGCAGTACTTC. The chain links TRBV19 to TRBJ2-7; D unresolved. The CDR3 loop spans 15 amino acids. Germline V lookup: CDR1 LNHDA, CDR2 SQIVND (reference sequence). V was cut by 6 bases and J by 0 bases, with 15 bases left in between.

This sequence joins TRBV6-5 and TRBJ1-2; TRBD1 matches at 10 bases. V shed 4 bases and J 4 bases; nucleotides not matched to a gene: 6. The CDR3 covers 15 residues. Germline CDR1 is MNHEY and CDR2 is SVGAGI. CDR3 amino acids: CASSSGQGVRYGYTF. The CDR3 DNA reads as TGTGCCAGCAGTTCCGGACAGGGGGTGCGCTATGGCTACACCTTC.

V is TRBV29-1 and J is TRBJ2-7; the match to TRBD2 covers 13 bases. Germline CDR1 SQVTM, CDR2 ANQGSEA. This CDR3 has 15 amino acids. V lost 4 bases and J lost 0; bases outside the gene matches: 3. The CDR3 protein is CSVAGLAGSSYEQYF. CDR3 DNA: TGCAGCGTTGCGGGACTAGCGGGAAGCTCCTACGAGCAGTACTTC.

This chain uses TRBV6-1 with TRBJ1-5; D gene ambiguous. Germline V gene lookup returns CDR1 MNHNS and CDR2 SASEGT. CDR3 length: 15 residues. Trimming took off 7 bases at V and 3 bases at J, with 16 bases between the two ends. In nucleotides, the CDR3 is TGTGCCAGCAACAAAGAGGGTCCCCTCAATCAGCCCCAGCATTTT. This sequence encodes CASNKEGPLNQPQHF.

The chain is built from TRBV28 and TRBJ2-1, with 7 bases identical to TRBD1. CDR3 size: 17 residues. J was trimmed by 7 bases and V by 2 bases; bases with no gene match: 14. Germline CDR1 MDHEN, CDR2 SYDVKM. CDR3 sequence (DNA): TGTGCCAGCAGTTTAGGGCCTACGGACAGGACATTGAATGAGCAGTTCTTC. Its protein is CASSLGPTDRTLNEQFF.

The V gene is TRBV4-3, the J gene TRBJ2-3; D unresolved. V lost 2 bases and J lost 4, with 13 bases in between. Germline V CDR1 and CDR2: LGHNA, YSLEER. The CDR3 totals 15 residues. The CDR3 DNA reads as TGCGCCAGCAGCCAATCTCCCCGGCGGCCAGATACGCAGTATTTT. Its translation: CASSQSPRRPDTQYF.

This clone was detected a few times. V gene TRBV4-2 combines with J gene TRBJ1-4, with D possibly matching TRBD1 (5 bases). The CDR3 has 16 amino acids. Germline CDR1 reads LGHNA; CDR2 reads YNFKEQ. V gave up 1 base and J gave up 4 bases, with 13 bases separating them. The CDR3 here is CASSQGRDRYNEKLFF. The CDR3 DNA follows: TGTGCCAGCAGCCAAGGGAGGGACCGCTATAATGAAAAACTGTTTTTT.